Detailed here is one T cell receptor (beta chain). This entry is derived from a study of T-cell memory formation after mild COVID-19. CDR3 size: 14 residues. Germline V gives CDR1 SGDLS, CDR2 YYNGEE. Trimming left V 2 bases short and J 10 bases short, with 16 bases between. TCRdb ran MiXCR on the 5' RACE reads and lists one entry per CDR3 protein. The sample includes 65,000 to 90,000 distinct CDR3 sequences, about 15% seen only once; the top ten take 30% to 35%. V gene TRBV9 combines with J gene TRBJ2-1, with D unresolved. The TCR comes from an adult woman who had mild COVID-19 (a few samples of this study predate the infection). Cell type and time point are not known. Sequenced input: PBMCs or a T cell subset sorted from them (not recorded which). The CDR3 DNA is TGTGCCAGCAGCGTTGTAATGGAGCCGGGCGAGCAGTTCTTC. Residues: CASSVVMEPGEQFF.